These T cell receptor beta chains were read from a single sample in a study of multiple sclerosis patients with progressive multifocal leukoencephalopathy. This table comes from immunoSEQ multiplex PCR, and its TCRdb copy is limited to in-frame clones, with some not included. The sample lists some 28,000 clones, more than 80% seen once, with 9.5% to 15% in the top ten. Sequenced here: PBMCs, sampled from a patient treated with natalizumab. These receptors were collected from a woman aged 25 to 39 with progressive multifocal leukoencephalopathy. Both conserved end residues are part of each CDR3. A D gene is named only where the DNA matches it firmly. For some rows the clone size is stated as once, few or many, or as a class when expanded; others skip it.

CDR3 DNA: TGTGCCAGCAGCGTCAATCTAGCGGGAGCCGGGGAGCTGTTTTTT
CDR3 protein: CASSVNLAGAGELFF
J gene: TRBJ2-2
clone size: -
D gene: TRBD2
V gene: TRBV11-1

CDR3 DNA: TGTGCCAGCAGCTCCAGGGGGAGCTACACCTTC
CDR3 protein: CASSSRGSYTF
J gene: TRBJ1-2
clone size: -
D gene: TRBD1
V gene: TRBV9

CDR3 DNA: TGTGCCAGCAGTGTTTCGTCTTGGGCTGAGCAGTTCTTC
CDR3 protein: CASSVSSWAEQFF
J gene: TRBJ2-1
clone size: -
D gene: -
V gene: TRBV2

CDR3 DNA: TGTGCCAGCAGTGAAAGTGGATTGGGCTATGGCTACACCTTC
CDR3 protein: CASSESGLGYGYTF
J gene: TRBJ1-2
clone size: -
D gene: -
V gene: TRBV2

CDR3 DNA: TGTGCCACCCACAGGGGGTATGGCTACACCTTC
CDR3 protein: CATHRGYGYTF
J gene: TRBJ1-2
clone size: -
D gene: TRBD1
V gene: TRBV6-1

CDR3 DNA: TGTGCCAGCAGCGTAGGAGCCGACAAAAACATTCAGTACTTC
CDR3 protein: CASSVGADKNIQYF
J gene: TRBJ2-4
clone size: -
D gene: -
V gene: TRBV9

CDR3 DNA: TGTGCCAGCAGCACCAGCGGGAGGGGTGCAGATACGCAGTATTTT
CDR3 protein: CASSTSGRGADTQYF
J gene: TRBJ2-3
clone size: -
D gene: TRBD2
V gene: TRBV9

CDR3 DNA: TGCAGCGTTGAAGATCAATATAGGGGCCCTGGCTACACCTTC
CDR3 protein: CSVEDQYRGPGYTF
J gene: TRBJ1-2
clone size: -
D gene: -
V gene: TRBV29-1

CDR3 DNA: TGTGCCAGCAGGGCCCCTGGCGGGGGGTCCTACAATGAGCAGTTCTTC
CDR3 protein: CASRAPGGGSYNEQFF
J gene: TRBJ2-1
clone size: -
D gene: TRBD2
V gene: TRBV2

CDR3 DNA: TGTGCCTGGAGTGCCGCGGGTAGCTCCTACGAGCAGTACTTC
CDR3 protein: CAWSAAGSSYEQYF
J gene: TRBJ2-7
clone size: -
D gene: -
V gene: TRBV30

CDR3 DNA: TGTGCCAGCAGTTGGCTAGCGGGAGGGCCAGGCGAGCAGTACTTC
CDR3 protein: CASSWLAGGPGEQYF
J gene: TRBJ2-7
clone size: -
D gene: TRBD2
V gene: TRBV28

CDR3 DNA: TGTGCCAGCAGCTTGTCAGGGGCTAAAAGGGGAAACACCATATATTTT
CDR3 protein: CASSLSGAKRGNTIYF
J gene: TRBJ1-3
clone size: once
D gene: -
V gene: TRBV7-9

CDR3 DNA: TGTGCGTCGGAACAGGGCCGTAATTCACCCCTCCACTTT
CDR3 protein: CASEQGRNSPLHF
J gene: TRBJ1-6
clone size: -
D gene: -
V gene: TRBV6-5

CDR3 DNA: TGCGCCAGCAGCTCGGAAGGCTACTCCTACGAGCAGTACTTC
CDR3 protein: CASSSEGYSYEQYF
J gene: TRBJ2-7
clone size: -
D gene: -
V gene: TRBV5-1

CDR3 DNA: TGTGCCTGGAGTGGGTCAGGGTCCAATCAGCCCCAGCATTTT
CDR3 protein: CAWSGSGSNQPQHF
J gene: TRBJ1-5
clone size: -
D gene: -
V gene: TRBV30

CDR3 DNA: TGTGCCAGCAGGGTGGATGGCGATACGCAGTATTTT
CDR3 protein: CASRVDGDTQYF
J gene: TRBJ2-3
clone size: -
D gene: -
V gene: TRBV28

CDR3 DNA: TGTGCCAGCAGTGAAGTATTAGCGGGGGGAGATACGCAGTATTTT
CDR3 protein: CASSEVLAGGDTQYF
J gene: TRBJ2-3
clone size: -
D gene: TRBD2
V gene: TRBV6-1

CDR3 DNA: TGCGCCAGCAGCGTCTCCGGGACTTACGAGCAGTACTTC
CDR3 protein: CASSVSGTYEQYF
J gene: TRBJ2-7
clone size: -
D gene: -
V gene: TRBV5-1

CDR3 DNA: TGTGCCAGTAGAGAACAGCCTTATAGCAATCAGCCCCAGCATTTT
CDR3 protein: CASREQPYSNQPQHF
J gene: TRBJ1-5
clone size: -
D gene: -
V gene: TRBV19

CDR3 DNA: TGTGCCAGCTCACCATCTGTTACAACAGGGCTTAGCACAGATACGCAGTATTTT
CDR3 protein: CASSPSVTTGLSTDTQYF
J gene: TRBJ2-3
clone size: -
D gene: -
V gene: TRBV18

CDR3 DNA: TGTGCCAGCAGTTTATCGGCGGGGGGGACTCGAGCCAAAAACATTCAGTACTTC
CDR3 protein: CASSLSAGGTRAKNIQYF
J gene: TRBJ2-4
clone size: -
D gene: TRBD2
V gene: TRBV27

CDR3 DNA: TGTGCCAGCAGCTTAGACTTACAGGGGCGCGAGCAGTACTTC
CDR3 protein: CASSLDLQGREQYF
J gene: TRBJ2-7
clone size: once
D gene: TRBD1
V gene: TRBV7-2

CDR3 DNA: TGTGCCAGCAGCTTCGATTCGTCGTTAGGCTACGAGCAGTACTTC
CDR3 protein: CASSFDSSLGYEQYF
J gene: TRBJ2-7
clone size: -
D gene: -
V gene: TRBV7-2

CDR3 DNA: TGTGCCAGCACCCCTCAAAGTGTCGAGACCCAGTACTTC
CDR3 protein: CASTPQSVETQYF
J gene: TRBJ2-5
clone size: -
D gene: -
V gene: TRBV28

CDR3 DNA: TGCGCCAGCAGCTTGCGGGGTGGGAACACTGAAGCTTTCTTT
CDR3 protein: CASSLRGGNTEAFF
J gene: TRBJ1-1
clone size: -
D gene: -
V gene: TRBV5-1

CDR3 DNA: TGCGCCAGCAGCAGTACCGCGTCGAACACTGAAGCTTTCTTT
CDR3 protein: CASSSTASNTEAFF
J gene: TRBJ1-1
clone size: -
D gene: -
V gene: TRBV4-1

CDR3 DNA: TGTGCCAGCAGCTTAGGCGGGCCCCGGGGGGGAAGGCAGCCCCAGCATTTT
CDR3 protein: CASSLGGPRGGRQPQHF
J gene: TRBJ1-5
clone size: -
D gene: -
V gene: TRBV7-6

CDR3 DNA: TGTGCCAGCATCGAAAGGGACGCCGGGGAGCTGTTTTTT
CDR3 protein: CASIERDAGELFF
J gene: TRBJ2-2
clone size: -
D gene: -
V gene: TRBV7-8

CDR3 DNA: TGTGCCAGCAGTGACAGCAGCGGGGGGCCCCTGGATACGCAGTATTTT
CDR3 protein: CASSDSSGGPLDTQYF
J gene: TRBJ2-3
clone size: -
D gene: TRBD2
V gene: TRBV6-4

CDR3 DNA: TGTGCCAGCAGTGTCCGGGGATTAGATACGCAGTATTTT
CDR3 protein: CASSVRGLDTQYF
J gene: TRBJ2-3
clone size: -
D gene: -
V gene: TRBV25-1

CDR3 DNA: TGCAGCGTTGACAGGGAGAACACCGGGGAGCTGTTTTTT
CDR3 protein: CSVDRENTGELFF
J gene: TRBJ2-2
clone size: -
D gene: -
V gene: TRBV29-1

CDR3 DNA: TGTGCCAGCTCGCTCCCCCACAATGAGCAGTTCTTC
CDR3 protein: CASSLPHNEQFF
J gene: TRBJ2-1
clone size: -
D gene: -
V gene: TRBV18

CDR3 DNA: TGTGCCAGTAGTATAGGTGCGGGAGGGCCTTCGACAGAGACCCAGTACTTC
CDR3 protein: CASSIGAGGPSTETQYF
J gene: TRBJ2-5
clone size: -
D gene: TRBD2
V gene: TRBV19

CDR3 DNA: TGTGCCAGCAGCCCTCAGGTTCTTTATGGCTACACCTTC
CDR3 protein: CASSPQVLYGYTF
J gene: TRBJ1-2
clone size: -
D gene: -
V gene: TRBV6-5

CDR3 DNA: TGCGCCAGCAGCCCTTACCGGGGCCACGGCTACACCTTC
CDR3 protein: CASSPYRGHGYTF
J gene: TRBJ1-2
clone size: once
D gene: -
V gene: TRBV5-1

CDR3 DNA: TGTGCCAGCAGCTCCCGAGAGAGCACTGAAGCTTTCTTT
CDR3 protein: CASSSRESTEAFF
J gene: TRBJ1-1
clone size: -
D gene: -
V gene: TRBV7-9

CDR3 DNA: TGTGCCATCAGTGTAAAAACAGCTAACTATGGCTACACCTTC
CDR3 protein: CAISVKTANYGYTF
J gene: TRBJ1-2
clone size: -
D gene: -
V gene: TRBV10-3

CDR3 DNA: TGTGCCAGCTCACAGACAGGGAATACGGGCCAGCCCCAGCATTTT
CDR3 protein: CASSQTGNTGQPQHF
J gene: TRBJ1-5
clone size: -
D gene: TRBD1
V gene: TRBV18

CDR3 DNA: TGCGCCAGCAGCCCGGGGACAGGGCTCAATGAGCAGTTCTTC
CDR3 protein: CASSPGTGLNEQFF
J gene: TRBJ2-1
clone size: -
D gene: TRBD1
V gene: TRBV5-1

CDR3 DNA: TGTGCCAGCAGCTTGCGGGACACTGAAGCTTTCTTT
CDR3 protein: CASSLRDTEAFF
J gene: TRBJ1-1
clone size: -
D gene: -
V gene: TRBV7-9

CDR3 DNA: TGTGCCATCACCGAGGGACTTTCCTACGAGCAGTACTTC
CDR3 protein: CAITEGLSYEQYF
J gene: TRBJ2-7
clone size: once
D gene: -
V gene: TRBV10-3

CDR3 DNA: TGTGCCAGCAGTTATGACGGTGGTCGCTACACCTTC
CDR3 protein: CASSYDGGRYTF
J gene: TRBJ1-2
clone size: -
D gene: -
V gene: TRBV6-5

CDR3 DNA: TGTGCCAGCAGTGAATGGCCAGGAGGAGACACTGAAGCTTTCTTT
CDR3 protein: CASSEWPGGDTEAFF
J gene: TRBJ1-1
clone size: -
D gene: -
V gene: TRBV6-1

CDR3 DNA: TGCGCCAGCAGTGACTACAGGGAGATTAATTCACCCCTCCACTTT
CDR3 protein: CASSDYREINSPLHF
J gene: TRBJ1-6
clone size: -
D gene: -
V gene: TRBV10-1

CDR3 DNA: TGTGCAAGTCGCCAAACAGGGACTAGTACATCCCACGAGCAGTACTTC
CDR3 protein: CASRQTGTSTSHEQYF
J gene: TRBJ2-7
clone size: -
D gene: -
V gene: TRBV12-2

CDR3 DNA: TGTGCCACCAGCAGGGATCAGGGCCTTAGCAATCAGCCCCAGCATTTT
CDR3 protein: CATSRDQGLSNQPQHF
J gene: TRBJ1-5
clone size: -
D gene: -
V gene: TRBV15

CDR3 DNA: TGTGCCAGCAGCTTGATTGACAATGAGCAGTTCTTC
CDR3 protein: CASSLIDNEQFF
J gene: TRBJ2-1
clone size: few
D gene: -
V gene: TRBV5-4

CDR3 DNA: TGTGCCAGTAGTATTGGGGGGATAGCGGTATACAATGAGCAGTTCTTC
CDR3 protein: CASSIGGIAVYNEQFF
J gene: TRBJ2-1
clone size: -
D gene: -
V gene: TRBV19

CDR3 DNA: TGTGCCAGTCAGGACAGGGGGAATCAGCCCCAGCATTTT
CDR3 protein: CASQDRGNQPQHF
J gene: TRBJ1-5
clone size: once
D gene: TRBD1
V gene: TRBV19

CDR3 DNA: TGTGCCCGCAGTTTCCAGCGGGGGGGGGTCACAGATACGCAGTATTTT
CDR3 protein: CARSFQRGGVTDTQYF
J gene: TRBJ2-3
clone size: -
D gene: TRBD2
V gene: TRBV27

CDR3 DNA: TGCGCCAGCAGCCAATATATACAGGGGTCCTATGGCTACACCTTC
CDR3 protein: CASSQYIQGSYGYTF
J gene: TRBJ1-2
clone size: -
D gene: TRBD1
V gene: TRBV4-3

CDR3 DNA: TGCGCCAGCAGCCAAGGATGGGACGGCGCCTACGAGCAGTACTTC
CDR3 protein: CASSQGWDGAYEQYF
J gene: TRBJ2-7
clone size: -
D gene: -
V gene: TRBV4-3

CDR3 DNA: TGCGCCAGCAGCCAGGAAGGGGAAAAACTGTTTTTT
CDR3 protein: CASSQEGEKLFF
J gene: TRBJ1-4
clone size: -
D gene: -
V gene: TRBV4-1

CDR3 DNA: TGCGCCAGCAGCTTGGGCGGACAAAGATACGAGCAGTACTTC
CDR3 protein: CASSLGGQRYEQYF
J gene: TRBJ2-7
clone size: -
D gene: -
V gene: TRBV5-1

CDR3 DNA: TGCGCCAGCAGCTTGGAAAGTATCCCCTCCTACGAGCAGTACTTC
CDR3 protein: CASSLESIPSYEQYF
J gene: TRBJ2-7
clone size: -
D gene: -
V gene: TRBV5-1